The 12 T cell receptor beta chains given below trace back to one sample, sequenced in a study of T cells in Graves' hyperthyroidism and ophthalmopathy. Amplified TCR beta CDR3 regions came from RNA transcripts. TCR CDR3 regions were first amplified by RT-PCR with HTBI primers. TCRdb passed the multiplex PCR reads through MiXCR, listing each CDR3 protein once. The sample lists under 600,000 distinct CDR3 sequences, roughly a sixth seen once, with around 3.5% in the top ten. Sequencing used blood. The receptors shown here come from a woman aged 40 to 50 with Graves' ophthalmopathy.

This chain uses TRBV6-5 with TRBJ2-7, with 11 bases identical to TRBD2. The CDR3 totals 14 residues. From germline, CDR1 is MNHEY and CDR2 SVGAGI. V was clipped by 3 bases and J by 3 bases; unmatched bases: 1. The CDR3 DNA reads TGTGCCAGCAGTTATAGCGGGAGGGTCTACGAGCAGTACTTC. Its protein product is CASSYSGRVYEQYF.

This clonotype was seen only a few times. The V call is TRBV12-3 or TRBV12-4, the J call TRBJ2-5, with 8 bases matching TRBD1. The CDR3 runs 14 residues. V gave up 11 bases and J gave up 3 bases; unmatched junction bases: 11. CDR3 coding DNA: TGTGCCTGCACCCCTGGACAGGGCGAAGAGACCCAGTACTTC. Residues: CACTPGQGEETQYF.

This chain joins TRBV5-1 and TRBJ2-2, with D possibly being TRBD1 (7 bases). V lost 2 bases, J lost 7 bases, and 15 bases lay in between. The CDR3 is 15 amino acids. In germline, CDR1 is SGHRS, CDR2 YFSETQ. The CDR3 DNA sequence: TGCGCCAGCAGCTTCTTACCAGGGGGAGGCGGGGAGCTGTTTTTT. It encodes CASSFLPGGGGELFF.

This clonotype was counted many times. This chain connects TRBV6-2 or TRBV6-3 to TRBJ1-2; 8 nucleotides line up with TRBD1. CDR3 length: 13 amino acids. Germline V gives CDR1 MNHEY, CDR2 SVGEGT. Trimming cost V 5 bases and J 5 bases; bases outside gene matches: 4. This CDR3 is CASSEDRVYGYTF. Written as DNA, the CDR3 is TGTGCCAGCAGTGAGGACAGGGTATATGGCTACACCTTC.

This clonotype was picked up many times. The rearrangement uses TRBV28 and TRBJ2-7, with D perhaps matching TRBD1 or TRBD2 (5 bases each). Germline assignment: CDR1 MDHEN and CDR2 SYDVKM. This CDR3 has 15 amino acids. V was shortened by 6 bases and J by 2 bases, with 17 bases between the two germline ends. CDR3 in amino acids: CASSIGTGGTYEQYF. For the CDR3, the DNA is TGTGCCAGCAGCATCGGGACGGGCGGCACCTACGAGCAGTACTTC.

This clonotype was found many times. The chain links TRBV2 to TRBJ2-7; 11 bases are shared with TRBD2. The J segment lost 2 bases and the V segment lost 9 bases, leaving 6 bases of the junction unmatched. CDR1 SNHLY and CDR2 FYNNEI come from the germline V gene. This CDR3 is 14 amino acids long. The CDR3: CASSTSGAAYEQYF. In nucleotides, the CDR3 is TGTGCCAGTTCGACTAGCGGGGCCGCCTACGAGCAGTACTTC.

The chain carries TRBV27 and TRBJ2-1, with 7 bases aligning to TRBD2. With 7 bases clipped from V and 5 bases from J, the junction kept 11 bases outside the gene matches. The length of the CDR3 is 15 residues. Germline V lookup: CDR1 MNHEY, CDR2 SMNVEV (reference sequence). This CDR3 reads CASKEGGPRNNEQFF. The CDR3 DNA reads as TGTGCCAGCAAGGAGGGAGGGCCGAGGAACAATGAGCAGTTCTTC.

This clonotype was counted many times. This chain connects TRBV27 to TRBJ2-5; D unresolved. Germline CDR1 reads MNHEY; CDR2 reads SMNVEV (reference sequence). The CDR3 is 15 amino acids. Trimming left V 2 bases short and J 5 bases short, with 15 bases between. The DNA of the CDR3 is TGTGCCAGCAGTTTACGGGCAGGCCGAGGCGAGACCCAGTACTTC. It translates to CASSLRAGRGETQYF.

In this sample, this clonotype turned up a few times. The chain recombines TRBV4-2 with TRBJ2-3; 10 positions agree with TRBD2. Trimming removed 2 bases from V and 4 bases from J; junction bases left unmatched: 3. Germline CDR1 is LGHNA and CDR2 is YNFKEQ. The CDR3 loop spans 15 amino acids. The CDR3 bases are TGTGCCAGCAGCCAATCCAGCGGGGGGGCAGATACGCAGTATTTT. Its translation is CASSQSSGGADTQYF.

This clonotype showed up just a few times. The V call is TRBV5-1, the J call TRBJ2-1, with TRBD2 matching 10 bases. Unmatched junction bases numbered 2, after V lost 1 base and J lost 1 base. The CDR3 runs 16 residues. CDR1 is SGHRS, CDR2 YFSETQ, per germline. CDR3 protein: CASSLTSGISYNEQFF. The CDR3 DNA is TGCGCCAGCAGCTTGACTAGCGGGATTTCCTACAATGAGCAGTTCTTC. The full variable domain, rest sourced from reference TRBV5-1 and TRBJ2-1, is KAGVTQTPRYLIKTRGQQVTLSCSPISGHRSVSWYQQTPGQGLQFLFEYFSETQRNKGNFPGRFSGRQFSNSRSEMNVSTLELGDSALYLCASSLTSGISYNEQFFGPGTRLTVL.

The chain joins TRBV20-1 to TRBJ2-3; TRBD2 matches 14 bases. The germline V gene has CDR1 DFQATT and CDR2 SNEGSKA (reference sequence). V trimming: 7 bases; J trimming: 5 bases; junction bases outside the gene matches: 2. This CDR3 spans 13 amino acids. CDR3 sequence: CSVGTSGRDTQYF. The CDR3 bases are TGCAGTGTAGGGACTAGCGGGAGAGATACGCAGTATTTT.

The rearrangement links TRBV12-3 or TRBV12-4 to TRBJ2-5; D gene uncertain. The CDR3 consists of 14 residues. Trimming shortened V by 5 bases and J by 7 bases, and 17 bases separated the two germline ends. The DNA of the CDR3 is TGTGCCAGCAGTCCGACAACCATCATTGGGACCCAGTACTTC. Its protein is CASSPTTIIGTQYF.